One and the same sample provided the 19 T cell receptor beta chains below, sequenced in a study of Graves' ophthalmopathy and Graves' hyperthyroidism. Amplification of the TCR beta CDR3 regions used RNA transcripts (as template). After a first-round RT-PCR with HTBI primers, a second-round multiplex PCR was run. TCRdb re-called the multiplex PCR reads through MiXCR, storing one row per CDR3 protein. The repertoire holds around 660,000 distinct CDR3 sequences, with under 50% as singletons. The sequencing sample was made of peripheral blood. These receptors were obtained from an adult man with Graves' ophthalmopathy.

For this clonotype: Being one base from a much bigger clone, this may be a read error. The chain recombines TRBV11-2 with TRBJ2-5, with 9 nucleotides matching TRBD2. Per the germline V gene, CDR1 is SGHAT and CDR2 is FQNNGV. The ends lost 4 bases at V and 1 base at J; junction bases unmatched: 7. The CDR3 runs 16 residues. In DNA form, the CDR3 reads TGTGCCAGCAGCTATCGACTAGCGGAGGGCCAAGAGACCCAGTACTTC. Its protein product is CASSYRLAEGQETQYF.

This clonotype has only a few counts. V is TRBV6-5 and J is TRBJ1-5; D gene uncertain. V lost 4 bases, J lost 5 bases, and 9 bases lay in between. The length of the CDR3 is 13 residues. The V gene's germline CDR1 is MNHEY and CDR2 SVGAGI. The CDR3 region has the DNA TGTGCCAGCAGTTGGGGTGTCCATCAGCCCCAGCATTTT. Encoded protein: CASSWGVHQPQHF.

This clonotype was seen ten or more times. The CDR3 spells CASSTSGEQFF. In nucleotides, the CDR3 is TGTGCCAGTAGTACCTCTGGAGAGCAGTTCTTC. This chain joins TRBV19 and TRBJ2-1; D remains unclear. V was pared by 4 bases and J by 10 bases, with 8 bases between. This CDR3 has 11 residues. Germline V gene sequence: CDR1 LNHDA, CDR2 SQIVND (reference sequence).

This clonotype was counted many times. V and J are TRBV10-2 and TRBJ2-7; 10 bases are a match to TRBD1. The CDR3 sequence is 14 residues long. J gave up 2 bases and V 6 bases, and 4 bases lay outside the gene matches. Germline CDR1 and CDR2: WSHSY and SAAADI. CDR3 in amino acids: CASRGTGVAYEQYF. DNA for the CDR3: TGCGCCAGCAGAGGGACAGGGGTTGCCTACGAGCAGTACTTC.

The rearrangement joins TRBV7-9 to TRBJ1-1, with 7 bases that match TRBD1. This CDR3 has 15 residues. V was clipped by 1 base and J by 5 bases; unmatched bases: 7. The germline gives CDR1 SEHNR, CDR2 FQNEAQ (reference sequence). The DNA for the CDR3 is TGTGCCAGCAGCTTAGAAGGGGGCGCATGGACTGAAGCTTTCTTT. It is translated as CASSLEGGAWTEAFF.

This clonotype has a count of ten or more. CDR3 sequence reads: CASSYWGQRDTEAFF. CDR3 coding DNA: TGTGCCAGCAGTTACTGGGGACAGCGGGACACTGAAGCTTTCTTT. The chain is built from TRBV6-6 and TRBJ1-1; 7 positions agree with TRBD1. The junction had 5 bases not matched to a gene; V was cut back by 1 base and J by 3 bases. Germline values: CDR1 MNHNY, CDR2 SVGAGI (reference sequence). This CDR3 region has 15 residues.

This clonotype showed up just once. CDR3 in amino acids: CASRTGQGANVLTF. The CDR3 DNA reads as TGTGCCAGCAGAACGGGACAGGGGGCCAACGTCCTGACTTTC. This rearrangement joins TRBV12-3 or TRBV12-4 to TRBJ2-6; 7 bases fit TRBD1. J lost 4 bases, V lost 6 bases, and 3 bases had no gene match. The CDR3 has 14 amino acids.

This chain uses TRBV6-5 with TRBJ2-1; D is unclear. Trimming removed 7 bases from V and 3 bases from J, with 10 bases in between. This CDR3 is built from 13 residues. CDR1 is MNHEY, CDR2 SVGAGI, per germline. The CDR3 DNA sequence: TGTGCCAGCACCTCGGGTCTCTACAATGAGCAGTTCTTC. As protein: CASTSGLYNEQFF.

This clonotype has at least ten counts. The chain employs TRBV5-6 and TRBJ1-6; 8 nucleotides line up with TRBD1. There are 15 residues in the CDR3. CDR1 and CDR2 from the germline V gene are SGHDT and YYEEEE. Trimming took 0 bases from V and 10 from J; bases not matched to a gene: 6. The CDR3 nucleotides read TGTGCCAGCAGCTTGGTAGGACAGGGAGGATCACCCCTCCACTTT. Translating gives CASSLVGQGGSPLHF.

The sample holds many counts of this clonotype. A much larger clone differs by one base, so this may be a read error. This chain links TRBV6-5 with TRBJ1-3; a possible D gene is TRBD1 (6 bases). This CDR3 comprises 13 residues. Trimming stripped 2 bases from V and 4 bases from J, with 6 bases between. CDR1 is MNHEY and CDR2 is SVGAGI in the germline V gene. CDR3 sequence: CASSYQGGNTIYF. CDR3 sequence (DNA): TGTGCCAGCAGTTACCAGGGGGGAAACACCATATATTTT.

The V and J genes are TRBV29-1 and TRBJ2-2; D might be TRBD2 (6 bases). Germline V lookup: CDR1 SQVTM, CDR2 ANQGSEA. V dropped 4 bases and J dropped 6 bases, with 12 bases sitting between them. The CDR3 is 13 amino acids. CDR3 sequence (DNA): TGCAGCGTTGTAGGAGGGGTGTCCGGGGAGCTGTTTTTT. Translation gives CSVVGGVSGELFF.

This clonotype was detected ten times or more. The V and J genes are TRBV5-1 and TRBJ2-5; 8 bases agree with TRBD1. The trim removed 0 bases at V and 5 bases at J, leaving 3 bases unmatched. This CDR3 contains 14 residues. The germline CDR1 and CDR2 sequences are SGHRS and YFSETQ. The CDR3 spells CASSLARGQETQYF. The DNA for the CDR3 is TGCGCCAGCAGCTTGGCCAGGGGGCAGGAGACCCAGTACTTC.

CDR3 nucleotide sequence: TGTGCCAGCAGCCCCACGGGTGGTGCCTATGGCTACACCTTC. Its protein product is CASSPTGGAYGYTF. The chain employs TRBV7-3 and TRBJ1-2; D is uncertain. The V gene lost 5 bases and the J gene lost 4 bases, with 14 bases spanning the gap. Germline CDR1 and CDR2: SGHTA and FQGTGA. The CDR3 sequence is 14 residues long.

This clonotype was recorded many times. The chain has TRBV7-2 and TRBJ2-7; 8 nucleotides agree with TRBD1. V lost 1 base to trimming and J lost 2 bases; unmatched junction nucleotides: 4. CDR3 length: 15 amino acids. Germline V gives CDR1 SGHTA, CDR2 FQGNSA. CDR3 loop: CASSLVWDRTYEQYF. CDR3 in DNA: TGTGCCAGCAGCTTAGTTTGGGACAGGACCTACGAGCAGTACTTC.

The table lists this clonotype with a count of one. A clone one base away is much larger, so this may be a read error. The chain uses TRBV5-1 and TRBJ1-4; D not resolved. CDR1 and CDR2 from the germline V gene are SGHRS and YFSETQ. This CDR3 region has 16 residues. This CDR3 is CASSSGRTATNQKLFF. Here the CDR3 DNA reads TGCGCCAGCAGTTCAGGACGGACTGCAACTAATCAAAAACTGTTTTTT.

This clonotype has ten or more counts. The chain has TRBV12-5 and TRBJ1-5, with a possible D match to TRBD1 (6 bases). Germline V gives CDR1 LGHNT, CDR2 FRNRAP. The CDR3 has 13 amino acids. The CDR3 DNA follows: TGTGCCACGCAACAGGGTTTTGGTCAGCCCCAGCATTTT. Encoded protein: CATQQGFGQPQHF.

The CDR3 nucleotides read TGTGCCAGCAGTGGGAGCGGTCTGACTTTC. This sequence encodes CASSGSGLTF. V usage is TRBV2 and J usage is TRBJ2-6; the D gene is possibly TRBD2 (5 bases). This CDR3 has 10 amino acids. Germline values: CDR1 SNHLY, CDR2 FYNNEI. The germline V and J ends were trimmed by 4 bases and 16 bases, with 8 bases remaining between them.

This clonotype was seen many times. This chain uses TRBV29-1 with TRBJ1-3; D is perhaps TRBD1 (5 bases). The CDR3 has 14 amino acids. V lost 6 bases, J lost 3 bases, and 15 bases lay in between. Germline V gene data show CDR1 as SQVTM and CDR2 as ANQGSEA. CDR3 region: CSVSPGHSGNTIYF. The CDR3 DNA follows: TGCAGCGTGTCCCCCGGACACAGTGGAAACACCATATATTTT.

This clonotype was recorded at least ten times. The chain combines TRBV5-8 with TRBJ2-7, with D possibly TRBD2 on 5 matching bases. V lost 4 bases and J 0 bases, leaving 8 bases between the germline ends. The CDR3 length is 13 residues. Germline assignment: CDR1 SGHTS and CDR2 YDEGEE. CDR3 sequence reads: CASSEGDSYEQYF. The DNA for the CDR3 is TGTGCCAGCAGCGAGGGAGACTCCTACGAGCAGTACTTC.